This entry is about one T cell receptor (beta chain). Its antigen is as yet unknown. Some clones are missing from TCRdb's copy, which holds only in-frame ones; the method was immunoSEQ multiplex PCR. The data hold around 150,000 clones, with just under 85% observed a single time. This specimen belongs to a study of cytomegalovirus exposure and HLA in healthy donors. Background on the study: A later analysis reported the same platform for the roughly 120 validation repertoires and the 500 to 750 first-cohort repertoires. Study-level results: In the 120 or so validation repertoires, about 94% of cluster scores exceeded 0, per a later analysis. Altogether, 150 to 200 TCR beta chains were recorded as cytomegalovirus-associated.

Trimming removed 1 base from V and 4 bases from J, with 12 bases in between. The germline gives CDR1 SGHNT, CDR2 YYREEE (reference sequence). CDR3 size: 14 residues. The chain recombines TRBV5-4 with TRBJ2-7; TRBD1 might be the D (5 bases). What was sequenced was PBMCs. The source of this sequence is a man aged 25 to 45 in good health and CMV-seropositive. Written as DNA, the CDR3 is TGTGCCAGCAGCTTGTCCCCAGGGTTGTACGAGCAGTACTTC. Translated, it gives CASSLSPGLYEQYF.